Listed here are 31 T cell receptor beta chains from one sample, sequenced in a study of OX40 agonist ivuxolimab in advanced cancers. Assay: immunoSEQ multiplex PCR; the TCRdb copy retains only in-frame clones and omits some. The sample lists some 62,000 clones; 80% to 90% were seen once. The specimen comprised CD4+ or CD8+ T cells sorted from blood, sampled in a trial of the OX40 agonist ivuxolimab. These receptors all come from an adult with an advanced solid tumor such as melanoma, head and neck, liver or kidney cancer.

V and J are TRBV19 and TRBJ1-2; no firm D call. From germline, CDR1 is LNHDA and CDR2 SQIVND (reference sequence). The length of the CDR3 is 14 residues. The V and J ends lost 3 bases and 6 bases respectively, with 14 bases between them. CDR3 loop: CASSIGHSLDGYTF. The CDR3 coding sequence is TGTGCCAGTAGTATCGGGCATAGCCTCGATGGCTACACCTTC.

To note about this clone: Other DNA sequences of this sample code for an identical CDR3. The CDR3 nucleotides are TGCGCCAGCAGCCTCGGACAAGGATACAATGAGCAGTTCTTC. Amino acid sequence: CASSLGQGYNEQFF. This chain links TRBV5-1 with TRBJ2-1; D is perhaps TRBD1 (5 bases). The germline V gene has CDR1 SGHRS and CDR2 YFSETQ. V was pared by 4 bases and J by 4 bases, with 12 bases between. The CDR3 is 14 amino acids.

Only a few counts were recorded for this clone. J is TRBJ1-2 and V is TRBV5-6; 7 nucleotides agree with TRBD1. Germline CDR1 is SGHDT and CDR2 is YYEEEE. With 4 bases clipped from V and 4 bases from J, the junction kept 10 bases outside the gene matches. This CDR3 has 15 amino acids. This CDR3 reads CASSPVSSGGYGYTF. For the CDR3, the DNA is TGTGCCAGCAGCCCCGTCTCTTCAGGGGGCTATGGCTACACCTTC.

The V and J genes are TRBV9 and TRBJ2-3; D is uncertain. Germline values: CDR1 SGDLS, CDR2 YYNGEE. Trimming removed 0 bases from V and 6 bases from J, with 11 bases in between. CDR3 length: 14 residues. The chain's CDR3 is CASSVGMDYDTQYF. CDR3 nucleotide sequence: TGTGCCAGCAGCGTAGGGATGGATTATGATACGCAGTATTTT.

The V gene is TRBV5-4, the J gene TRBJ2-3, with D unclear. Germline V gene sequence: CDR1 SGHNT, CDR2 YYREEE (reference sequence). This CDR3 comprises 12 residues. Trimming pared 4 bases from V and 2 bases from J, leaving 5 bases between. The CDR3 sequence is CASSPNTDTQYF. The CDR3 bases are TGTGCCAGCAGCCCGAACACAGATACGCAGTATTTT.

Here the CDR3 DNA reads TGTGCCAGCAGCCTCGACAGGGACCCCTACAATGAGCAGTTCTTC. Translated, it gives CASSLDRDPYNEQFF. This chain uses TRBV7-3 with TRBJ2-1; 7 bases fit TRBD1. From germline, CDR1 is SGHTA and CDR2 FQGTGA. This CDR3 region has 15 residues. V lost 5 bases and J lost 2; bases outside the gene matches: 6.

V gene TRBV6-1 combines with J gene TRBJ2-1, with D possibly TRBD1 on 6 matching bases. Germline assignment: CDR1 MNHNS and CDR2 SASEGT. Trimming stripped 6 bases from V and 8 bases from J, with 14 bases between. The CDR3 consists of 13 residues. The CDR3 here is CASREQGFDEQFF. CDR3 bases: TGTGCCAGCAGGGAACAGGGTTTCGATGAGCAGTTCTTC.

V usage is TRBV19 and J usage is TRBJ1-5, with 9 bases matching TRBD1. J gave up 2 bases and V 4 bases, and 6 bases lay outside the gene matches. Germline V gives CDR1 LNHDA, CDR2 SQIVND (reference sequence). The CDR3 length is 16 residues. CDR3: CASSRNRGLGNQPQHF. CDR3 DNA sequence: TGTGCCAGTAGTAGAAACAGGGGGCTAGGCAATCAGCCCCAGCATTTT.

The chain uses TRBV4-1 and TRBJ2-1, with a weak D call TRBD2 (6 bases). This CDR3 is built from 16 residues. Trimming took 1 base from V and 4 from J, leaving 14 bases between them. Germline V gene lookup returns CDR1 MGHRA and CDR2 YSYEKL. CDR3 in DNA: TGCGCCAGCAGCCAAGGGTCGGGGGTTACGTACAATGAGCAGTTCTTC. It encodes CASSQGSGVTYNEQFF.

This rearrangement joins TRBV18 to TRBJ2-7; D call uncertain. This CDR3 has 14 amino acids. V was trimmed by 2 bases and J by 0 bases, leaving 8 bases between them. The germline CDR1 and CDR2 sequences are KGHSH and LQKENI. This chain's CDR3 is CASSPSSISYEQYF. Here the CDR3 DNA reads TGTGCCAGCTCACCATCTTCAATCTCCTACGAGCAGTACTTC.

About this clone itself: A read error may produce the germline difference seen at one junction end. The CDR3 reads CASSPRGGMFGEQYF. The CDR3, as DNA: TGTGCTAGCAGCCCCCGCGGGGGGATGTTCGGAGAGCAGTACTTC. The rearrangement joins TRBV7-7 to TRBJ2-7, with TRBD2 matching over 8 bases. Germline assignment: CDR1 SSHAT and CDR2 FNYEAQ (reference sequence). This CDR3 contains 15 residues.

The rearrangement uses TRBV7-2 and TRBJ2-3, with 11 bases that match TRBD2. Germline lookup yields CDR1 SGHTA and CDR2 FQGNSA. V gave up 1 base and J gave up 4 bases; unmatched junction bases: 7. The CDR3 runs to 17 residues. The CDR3 here is CASSLGSSGRYSDTQYF. The CDR3 coding sequence is TGTGCCAGCAGCTTAGGGTCTAGCGGGAGGTACTCAGATACGCAGTATTTT.

The chain is built from TRBV9 and TRBJ2-7; D may be TRBD2 (6 bases). This CDR3 contains 14 residues. With 5 bases removed from V and 0 bases from J, the gap between germline ends came to 12 bases. Germline V gene data show CDR1 as SGDLS and CDR2 as YYNGEE. This CDR3 is CASSLGTSSYEQYF. CDR3 bases: TGTGCCAGCAGTCTCGGGACTTCCTCCTACGAGCAGTACTTC.

The CDR3 reads CASSYSGGTEAFF. The CDR3 DNA reads as TGTGCCAGCAGTTACTCAGGGGGCACTGAAGCTTTCTTT. This chain links TRBV6-5 with TRBJ1-1, with D maybe TRBD1 (6 bases). This CDR3 contains 13 residues. V shed 0 bases and J shed 4 bases, with 6 bases lying between them. Germline V gives CDR1 MNHEY, CDR2 SVGAGI.

The table lists this clone with a count of one. This chain joins TRBV29-1 and TRBJ1-2; possible D gene TRBD1, 6 bases. The germline V gene has CDR1 SQVTM and CDR2 ANQGSEA. The CDR3 loop spans 15 amino acids. V was cut by 6 bases and J by 4 bases, with 21 bases left in between. The CDR3 protein is CSVRGFREGIYGYTF. DNA of the CDR3: TGCAGCGTGAGGGGGTTCAGGGAAGGGATCTATGGCTACACCTTC.

This sequence joins TRBV29-1 and TRBJ1-2; 9 bases align to TRBD1. This CDR3 contains 14 residues. The J segment lost 9 bases and the V segment lost 6 bases, leaving 14 bases of the junction unmatched. Per germline, CDR1 SQVTM and CDR2 ANQGSEA. CDR3 nucleotide sequence: TGCAGCGTCGTCCCGGGACAGGGAAAGGGGAGCTACACCTTC. Its protein product is CSVVPGQGKGSYTF.

In its sample, this clone was seen once. The gene calls are TRBV7-3 and TRBJ2-6; D is possibly TRBD1 (6 bases). This CDR3 is built from 19 residues. V lost 1 base to trimming and J lost 0 bases, with 16 bases between them. Germline V gene lookup returns CDR1 SGHTA and CDR2 FQGTGA. The CDR3 protein is CASSLRGTRTVSGANVLTF. CDR3 in DNA: TGTGCCAGCAGCTTAAGGGGGACACGGACGGTCTCTGGGGCCAACGTCCTGACTTTC.

The CDR3 loop is CASSLGTGVGTEAFF. The CDR3 nucleotides read TGTGCCAGCAGCTTAGGTACTGGGGTTGGCACTGAAGCTTTCTTT. The chain joins TRBV11-3 to TRBJ1-1; D remains ambiguous. CDR3 length: 15 residues. V lost 1 base and J 4 bases, leaving 13 bases between the germline ends. Germline CDR1 is SGHNT and CDR2 is YENEEA.

J is TRBJ2-7 and V is TRBV5-1; 11 bases match TRBD2. Losses at the gene ends were 2 bases for V and 4 bases for J; bases not matched to a gene: 2. Germline V lookup: CDR1 SGHRS, CDR2 YFSETQ. The CDR3 covers 14 residues. In nucleotides, the CDR3 is TGCGCCAGCAGCTTAACTAGCGGGGGTTACGAGCAGTACTTC. Its translation is CASSLTSGGYEQYF. Supplemented by reference TRBV5-1 and TRBJ2-7, the full variable domain reads KAGVTQTPRYLIKTRGQQVTLSCSPISGHRSVSWYQQTPGQGLQFLFEYFSETQRNKGNFPGRFSGRQFSNSRSEMNVSTLELGDSALYLCASSLTSGGYEQYFGPGTRLTVT.

The J gene is TRBJ2-5, the V gene TRBV7-2; D is undetermined. The CDR3 is 14 residues long. Germline values: CDR1 SGHTA, CDR2 FQGNSA. V gave up 4 bases and J gave up 4 bases, with 13 bases separating them. Here the CDR3 reads CASSSIKITETQYF. The CDR3 bases are TGTGCCAGCAGCTCCATAAAAATTACAGAGACCCAGTACTTC.

The table lists this clone with a count of one. The chain couples TRBV5-6 to TRBJ1-2, with a possible D match to TRBD1 (5 bases). The CDR3 totals 16 residues. V was trimmed by 3 bases and J by 0 bases, leaving 15 bases between them. The germline gives CDR1 SGHDT, CDR2 YYEEEE. The CDR3 protein is CASSWQTRVANYGYTF. Here the CDR3 DNA reads TGTGCCAGCAGCTGGCAAACCAGGGTAGCTAACTATGGCTACACCTTC. Full variable domain (rest looked up from reference TRBV5-6 and TRBJ1-2): DAGVTQSPTHLIKTRGQQVTLRCSPKSGHDTVSWYQQALGQGPQFIFQYYEEEERQRGNFPDRFSGHQFPNYSSELNVNALLLGDSALYLCASSWQTRVANYGYTFGSGTRLTVV.

The chain employs TRBV10-1 and TRBJ2-7; D is unresolved. Trimming took 5 bases from V and 6 from J, leaving 11 bases between them. The CDR3 is made up of 12 amino acids. Germline lookup yields CDR1 WNHNN and CDR2 SYGVQD (reference sequence). DNA for the CDR3: TGCGCCAGCAGTACCGGGCCGCCCGAGCAGTACTTC. Encoded protein: CASSTGPPEQYF.

The V and J genes are TRBV7-6 and TRBJ1-1; D is possibly TRBD1 (5 bases). The V gene's germline CDR1 is SGHVS and CDR2 FNYEAQ. The CDR3 contains 14 residues. V lost 6 bases to trimming and J lost 1 base, with 12 bases between them. The DNA of the CDR3 is TGTGCCAGCAGAGCGGGGACGGGGAACACTGAAGCTTTCTTT. The encoded protein is CASRAGTGNTEAFF.

The chain carries TRBV29-1 and TRBJ1-2; D ambiguous. The CDR3 is 12 amino acids. From germline, CDR1 is SQVTM and CDR2 ANQGSEA. Trimming removed 3 bases from V and 8 bases from J, with 13 bases in between. For the CDR3, the DNA is TGCAGCGTTGATTGGGGAAAGGACGGCTACACCTTC. It encodes CSVDWGKDGYTF. The entire variable domain, with the rest obtained from reference TRBV29-1 and TRBJ1-2, is as follows: SAVISQKPSRDICQRGTSLTIQCQVDSQVTMMFWYRQQPGQSLTLIATANQGSEATYESGFVIDKFPISRPNLTFSTLTVSNMSPEDSSIYLCSVDWGKDGYTFGSGTRLTVV.

The J gene is TRBJ2-5, the V gene TRBV2; no clear D. This CDR3 is 13 amino acids long. CDR1 and CDR2 (germline): SNHLY, FYNNEI. V lost 5 bases, J lost 4 bases, and 11 bases lay in between. The CDR3 nucleotides are TGTGCCAGCAGTAGCGACGGCCGAGAGACCCAGTACTTC. Residues: CASSSDGRETQYF.

This clone occurred a few times. The CDR3 protein is CASSSGQYQPQHF. DNA for the CDR3: TGTGCCAGCAGCTCGGGACAGTATCAGCCCCAGCATTTT. This chain links TRBV7-9 with TRBJ1-5; 7 bases line up with TRBD1. Germline-derived CDR1 and CDR2 are SEHNR and FQNEAQ (reference sequence). Trimming took 4 bases from V and 5 from J; bases not matched to a gene: 2. This CDR3 contains 13 residues.

This clone came up once. The chain recombines TRBV11-3 with TRBJ2-5, with D hard to call. This CDR3 is 12 amino acids long. V lost 0 bases, J lost 5 bases, and 4 bases lay in between. The germline gives CDR1 SGHNT, CDR2 YENEEA. CDR3 region: CASSLDSETQYF. The DNA of the CDR3 is TGTGCCAGCAGCTTAGATTCTGAGACCCAGTACTTC.

The chain joins TRBV6-1 to TRBJ2-3; TRBD1 aligns across 11 bases. Germline V gene sequence: CDR1 MNHNS, CDR2 SASEGT. The CDR3 totals 15 residues. The V segment lost 2 bases and the J segment 4 bases; nucleotides outside the gene matches: 2. CDR3 coding DNA: TGTGCCAGCAGTGAAAGGGGACAGGGGGCAGATACGCAGTATTTT. Translation: CASSERGQGADTQYF.

V gene TRBV7-2 combines with J gene TRBJ2-7; TRBD1 is a possible D gene (6 bases). The CDR3 runs 14 residues. Germline CDR1 reads SGHTA; CDR2 reads FQGNSA. V dropped 1 base and J dropped 9 bases, with 16 bases sitting between them. CDR3 DNA: TGTGCCAGCAGCTTAGGGACAGTCACAGAGGTGCAGTACTTC. This codes for CASSLGTVTEVQYF.

The chain uses TRBV11-3 and TRBJ2-7, with D possibly being TRBD1 or TRBD2 (5 bases each). Germline V gene data show CDR1 as SGHNT and CDR2 as YENEEA. This CDR3 has 17 amino acids. The V gene lost 1 base and the J gene lost 0 bases, with 16 bases spanning the gap. Written as DNA, the CDR3 is TGTGCCAGCAGCTTAGGTTCCTCAGGGACGAGCTCCTACGAGCAGTACTTC. Residues: CASSLGSSGTSSYEQYF.

This clone has more than one count but fewer than ten. The chain recombines TRBV29-1 with TRBJ1-4; D perhaps matches TRBD1 (5 bases). This CDR3 spans 12 amino acids. The germline V gene encodes CDR1 SQVTM and CDR2 ANQGSEA. Trimming stripped 7 bases from V and 5 bases from J, with 11 bases between. CDR3 loop: CSAGRPNEKLFF. The CDR3 DNA follows: TGCAGCGCGGGACGGCCGAATGAAAAACTGTTTTTT. Full variable domain (missing parts from reference TRBV29-1 and TRBJ1-4): SAVISQKPSRDICQRGTSLTIQCQVDSQVTMMFWYRQQPGQSLTLIATANQGSEATYESGFVIDKFPISRPNLTFSTLTVSNMSPEDSSIYLCSAGRPNEKLFFGSGTQLSVL.